This T cell receptor (beta chain) was documented in a study of early T cells in non-severe SARS-CoV-2 infection. Study-level background: Unsorted whole blood bulk RNA was sequenced, with unpaired chains.

The sample holds a few counts of this clonotype. Antigen specificity is unknown. Individual cDNA molecules were tagged with unique molecular identifiers, the study reported. TCRdb redid the calling of the 5' RACE reads with MiXCR, one entry per CDR3 protein. The sample has about 64,000 distinct CDR3 sequences, around 14% seen once. Trimming took 6 bases from V and 4 from J, leaving 9 bases between them. Germline V gene lookup returns CDR1 SQVTM and CDR2 ANQGSEA. This CDR3 region has 11 residues. Findings of the study overall: There was a bias toward anti-spike CD8 responses in VDJdb matching, which missed private and CD4 specificities.

Sequenced sample: whole blood. The chain joins TRBV29-1 to TRBJ1-1; D gene ambiguous. This sequence was found in an adult who was a healthcare worker with PCR-confirmed SARS-CoV-2 infection or an uninfected control (not recorded which). CDR3 protein: CSVGLGTEAFF. The CDR3 coding sequence is TGCAGCGTCGGCCTGGGCACTGAAGCTTTCTTT.